Here is one T cell receptor beta chain with its context. The sample originates from a study of blood T cell repertoires in COVID-19. Clones were sequenced by immunoSEQ multiplex PCR, and TCRdb holds only the in-frame ones, with some missing. This table holds a few hundred thousand clones, around 84% found once. The germline V and J ends were trimmed by 1 base and 13 bases, with 8 bases remaining between them. The CDR3 is 12 residues long. Germline V CDR1 and CDR2: MNHEY, SMNVEV (reference sequence). This rearrangement joins TRBV27 to TRBJ1-6; D remains ambiguous. This TCR derives from a man between 50 and 59 years old with active or convalescent COVID-19. The material sequenced was peripheral blood. CDR3 coding DNA: TGTGCCAGCAGTTTATTTCGGAGCCCCCTCCACTTT. Protein product: CASSLFRSPLHF.